Listed here are 14 T cell receptor beta chains from one sample, sequenced in a study of cytomegalovirus exposure and HLA in healthy donors (dated by TCRdb to the late 2010s). The library was produced with the immunoSEQ multiplex PCR assay. The multiplex PCR relied on a mix of 60 forward primers for TCR Vbeta segments and 13 reverse primers for TCR Jbeta segments. Sourced from immuneACCESS, this table was stored by TCRdb with only in-frame sequences that have V and J called. A share of the clones is absent; for the studies checked, an unresolved V gene accounts for under half, and the remainder has no known explanation. For this sample the table gives more than 150,000 clones, of which more than 70% were detected only once. The ten largest clones represent around 1.4% of the sample. The sample taken for sequencing was PBMCs. These receptors were taken from a girl aged 5-17 years in good health and CMV-seropositive.

In DNA form, the CDR3 reads TGTGCCAGCAGCGACACAGGGGGTAATGAAAAACTGTTTTTT. Translated, it gives CASSDTGGNEKLFF. This rearrangement joins TRBV6-5 to TRBJ1-4, with TRBD1 matching 8 bases. The CDR3 sequence is 14 residues long. V trimming: 6 bases; J trimming: 4 bases; junction bases outside the gene matches: 4. Germline V gene lookup returns CDR1 MNHEY and CDR2 SVGAGI.

The CDR3 region is CASSPSIGRDSNQPQHF. The CDR3 nucleotides read TGTGCCAGCTCACCCAGCATAGGACGGGATAGCAATCAGCCCCAGCATTTT. This chain links TRBV18 with TRBJ1-5; unclear D gene. The CDR3 length is 17 residues. CDR1 and CDR2 (germline): KGHSH, LQKENI. V lost 3 bases to trimming and J lost 0 bases, with 15 bases between them.

This sequence joins TRBV14 and TRBJ2-7, with TRBD1 identical over 9 bases. In germline, CDR1 is SGHDN, CDR2 FVKESK. The length of the CDR3 is 15 residues. The J segment lost 2 bases and the V segment lost 4 bases, leaving 6 bases of the junction unmatched. The CDR3 nucleotides are TGTGCCAGCAGCCCGGGACAGGGTTTTCCCTACGAGCAGTACTTC. Its protein is CASSPGQGFPYEQYF. The full variable domain, rest sourced from reference TRBV14 and TRBJ2-7, is EAGVTQFPSHSVIEKGQTVTLRCDPISGHDNLYWYRRVMGKEIKFLLHFVKESKQDESGMPNNRFLAERTGGTYSTLKVQPAELEDSGVYFCASSPGQGFPYEQYFGPGTRLTVT.

The rearrangement links TRBV9 to TRBJ2-7; D is undetermined. V lost 2 bases, J lost 2 bases, and 8 bases lay in between. In germline, CDR1 is SGDLS, CDR2 YYNGEE. The CDR3 runs 13 residues. The CDR3 bases are TGTGCCAGCAGCGTCTCCCCTACCTACGAGCAGTACTTC. Protein product: CASSVSPTYEQYF.

The table lists this clone with a count of one. The chain uses TRBV19 and TRBJ1-3, with D tentatively TRBD1 (5 bases). Trimming removed 4 bases from V and 0 bases from J, with 13 bases in between. Looked up from germline, CDR1 is LNHDA and CDR2 is SQIVND (reference sequence). The CDR3 consists of 16 residues. The chain's CDR3 is CASSKQASISGNTIYF. CDR3 in DNA: TGTGCCAGTAGTAAACAGGCCTCCATCTCTGGAAACACCATATATTTT.

In this sample, this clone turned up a few times. This chain joins TRBV28 and TRBJ1-1; D not resolved. Germline CDR1 is MDHEN and CDR2 is SYDVKM. The CDR3 is 11 amino acids. Trimming shortened V by 8 bases and J by 7 bases, and 11 bases separated the two germline ends. The CDR3 nucleotides are TGTGCCAGCGGTCGAGGGATTGAAGCTTTCTTT. It is translated as CASGRGIEAFF.

The chain employs TRBV5-4 and TRBJ2-7, with TRBD2 matching 10 bases. Losses at the gene ends were 2 bases for V and 3 bases for J; bases not matched to a gene: 2. Looked up from germline, CDR1 is SGHNT and CDR2 is YYREEE (reference sequence). The length of the CDR3 is 14 residues. CDR3 DNA sequence: TGTGCCAGCAGCTTCACTAGCGGGATCTACGAGCAGTACTTC. This encodes CASSFTSGIYEQYF.

The J gene is TRBJ1-1, the V gene TRBV9, with 7 nucleotides matching TRBD1. The V segment lost 2 bases and the J segment 8 bases; nucleotides outside the gene matches: 9. CDR1 and CDR2 (germline): SGDLS, YYNGEE. This CDR3 is built from 14 residues. CDR3 loop: CASSVGQVMAEAFF. The CDR3 DNA follows: TGTGCCAGCAGCGTCGGACAGGTAATGGCGGAAGCTTTCTTT.

This clone was recorded once. CDR3 bases: TGTGCCAGCAGCCCTGGGGAGCGGGAGGGTATCCCTATTACGCAGTATTTT. Translation gives CASSPGEREGIPITQYF. The chain uses TRBV27 and TRBJ2-3; 10 bases match TRBD2. The V gene's germline CDR1 is MNHEY and CDR2 SMNVEV (reference sequence). The CDR3 sequence is 17 residues long. V lost 6 bases to trimming and J lost 8 bases; unmatched junction nucleotides: 17.

The genes are TRBV4-1 and TRBJ2-7, with a tentative D call TRBD1 (6 bases). The CDR3 consists of 15 residues. Germline V lookup: CDR1 MGHRA, CDR2 YSYEKL. Trimming removed 4 bases from V and 4 bases from J, with 17 bases in between. CDR3 residues: CASSPQTGETYEQYF. CDR3 nucleotides: TGCGCCAGCAGCCCCCAGACAGGAGAGACTTACGAGCAGTACTTC.

The V gene is TRBV23-1, the J gene TRBJ2-5; possible D gene TRBD1, 5 bases. TRBV23-1 is an ORF, and what it does is uncertain. Between the trimmed V and J ends, which lost 4 bases and 1 base, there was a span of 7 bases. CDR3 length equals 13 residues. In DNA form, the CDR3 reads TGCGCCAGCAGTCGGGGCCGCCAAGAGACCCAGTACTTC. This gives the protein CASSRGRQETQYF.

V usage is TRBV29-1 and J usage is TRBJ2-1; 7 bases align to TRBD2. CDR3 size: 12 residues. V trimming: 7 bases; J trimming: 12 bases; junction bases outside the gene matches: 12. CDR1 is SQVTM and CDR2 is ANQGSEA in the germline V gene. The CDR3 DNA reads TGCAGCGAGGAAACTGCGGGAGAATGGCAGTTCTTC. This codes for CSEETAGEWQFF.

The gene calls are TRBV11-1 and TRBJ2-3, with unresolved D. Germline CDR1 and CDR2: SGHAT and FQDESV (reference sequence). CDR3 length: 13 residues. V was clipped by 2 bases and J by 0 bases, with 3 bases between them. CDR3 nucleotides: TGTGCCAGCAGCTTATATAGCACAGATACGCAGTATTTT. It translates to CASSLYSTDTQYF.

The sample holds one count of this clone. The J gene is TRBJ2-1, the V gene TRBV29-1; D perhaps matches TRBD1 (5 bases). V was shortened by 0 bases and J by 4 bases, with 7 bases between the two germline ends. Germline assignment: CDR1 SQVTM and CDR2 ANQGSEA. This CDR3 has 13 amino acids. The CDR3 DNA reads as TGCAGCGTTGAAGAGCAGGGATACAATGAGCAGTTCTTC. It is translated as CSVEEQGYNEQFF.